The present T cell receptor beta chain was sequenced within a study of shared clonotypes between healthy human individuals (dated by TCRdb to about 2020). The study in broad terms: Two women and a few men aged 18 to 49 years were included in the cohort. To increase sequencing depth and limit assay-specific biases, TCR repertoire library preparation and sequencing were carried out by different laboratories using diverse techniques. Blood TCR repertoires of roughly five healthy adults were deeply sequenced to estimate repertoire size and the extent of clonotype sharing between individuals. Per donor, three plates each were used for CD4 naive and CD4 memory, two for CD8 naive, and one for CD8 memory. Each donor's leukapheresis produced roughly between about 0.8 and 8.9 billion PBMCs. General study outcomes and caveats: Sampling was restricted to blood, and TCR repertoires in tissue are likely to differ from TCR repertoires in blood. Sharing across a few donors was observed for around 4.8% of naive CD4, over 3% of naive CD8, over 2% of memory CD4, and around 0.4% of memory CD8 clonotypes. Naive subsets generally had larger estimated clonotype richness than memory subsets did. Pairwise subsampling led to the expectation that sequencing depth would affect the degree of clonotype sharing among donors. Higher generation probabilities were observed for clonotypes shared by all four sorted-subset donors than for non-shared clonotypes. Even with the large sequencing depth, rarefaction of the sorted-subset datasets indicated that sequencing was incomplete. Because the study included only a small number of donors, the genetic and exposure-history diversity represented was limited.

Of note for this clone: Its antigen specificity is not known. No clone much larger than this one lies a single base away; base qualities are absent.

TCR CDR3 regions were amplified from genomic DNA by multiplex PCR using the deep immunoSEQ assay. Genomic DNA extracted from each cell subset was distributed evenly over all wells of several immunoSEQ 96-well plates, and each plate served as one replicate. Each replicate PCR for sorted subsets received about 0.2 ug genomic DNA, equal to around 32,000 T cell genomes. Purified libraries were quantified with a Qubit 3.0 fluorometer, sized on a Bioanalyzer 2100, and re-quantified with the KAPA Library Quantification kit. A separate single-read 150-cycle Illumina NextSeq 550 flow cell was used to sequence each immunoSEQ 96-well plate. Under the source paper's analysis protocol: Because the immunoSEQ output included only junctional sequences and no quality scores, the filtering could not be the same as the filtering used for full-length reads. Sequences were annotated with PyIR, a Python wrapper for IgBLAST v1.9, and V/J genes and CDR3 were assigned using IMGT germline references. Reads were filtered out if the reads had weak V/J assignments (E-value above 1e-6), no CDR3, stop codons, out-of-frame junctions, or ambiguous translated residues. V3J clonotypes were defined as sequences sharing the same inferred V gene, J gene, and CDR3 amino acid sequence. Percentage overlap between repertoires was computed as shared unique clonotypes divided by the size of the smaller repertoire. RTK rarefaction, the Chao1 estimator, and Recon v2.1 estimates of unobserved clonotypes were used to assess repertoire richness. Generation probabilities were computed with OLGA for all TCRbeta clonotypes obtained by the gDNA method from several donors. This is the immuneACCESS table as TCRdb keeps it, with only in-frame sequences that have V and J called. A part of the clones is gone; compared with another copy, unresolved V genes explain less than half, and the rest is unexplained. The D gene and trimming were derived from the DNA, and the V and J assignments and clone size from that table. The sample profile shows about 1.5 million clones; under 99% of them were found once. Jointly, the top ten make up about 0.42% of the sample.

Donors were healthy HIV-negative adults with no recently reported acute infections or vaccinations. Only Caucasian adults living in Nashville, Tennessee, USA were represented among the donors. CD4+ T cells were enriched through magnetic negative selection, after which naive cells were positively selected on CD45RA and the remaining negative fraction served as the memory subset. After blood collection by leukapheresis, PBMCs were isolated using Ficoll-Histopaque density gradient centrifugation and then cryopreserved in the vapor phase of liquid nitrogen. Analytical flow cytometry was used to check the purity and quantity of every magnetically sorted T cell population. From each sorted fraction, genomic DNA was isolated and quantified by UV absorbance on a Nanodrop 2000c. Trimming takes 0 bases from V and 3 bases from J, and the germline ends sit 10 bases apart. For CDR1 and CDR2, the germline V gene lists SGHDT and YYEEEE. The CDR3 covers 14 residues, taking in both the cysteine and the phenylalanine. CDR3 DNA is the only sequence kept; it has 42 bases, read in frame from the first base.

The clonotype originates from a man aged 25 to 40 in good health. Sequenced sample: naive CD4+ T cells sorted from blood. What this sample's cell subset or site label stands for: CD45RA+ positively selected. The chain employs TRBV5-6 and TRBJ2-7; the D gene is possibly TRBD1 or TRBD2, each agreeing over 5 bases. The CDR3 sequence is CASSLGGASYEQYF. The sequenced DNA: TGTGCCAGCAGCTTGGGAGGGGCAAGCTACGAGCAGTACTTC.